This TCR beta chain appears in the sequencing data of a study of monozygotic twins with inflammatory bowel disease. Study-wide findings and caveats: Neither one strong signal nor one clonotype associated with IBD was supported. Added variability in patient repertoires may stem from differing immunosuppressive treatments. TCRbeta inverse Simpson diversity was decreased in IBD patients versus healthy co-twins.

Per germline, CDR1 SEHNR and CDR2 FQNEAQ (reference sequence). CDR3 length equals 17 residues. TCRdb re-called the 5' RACE reads and shows each CDR3 protein once, DNA omitted. Its listing shows 300,000 to 450,000 distinct CDR3 sequences. A note on this clonotype: Its specificity is not known.

Every donor provided one blood sample measuring around 2.4 ml. The clonotype was recovered from a human donor with ulcerative colitis or Crohn's disease, or a healthy co-twin of an affected twin (not recorded which). The chain joins TRBV7-9 to TRBJ1-2; TCRdb outputs TRBD1, but without DNA this stays unchecked. Input material: blood. The CDR3 loop reads CASSLVTGWLSGAGYTF.